This T cell receptor beta chain was captured by sequencing in a study of T cell changes during pregnancy in multiple sclerosis. The protocol was immunoSEQ multiplex PCR, while the TCRdb copy is restricted to in-frame clones and leaves out a portion. This sample has about 20,000 clones; roughly nine tenths occur once, and the top ten carry 15% to 20%. V lost 4 bases, J lost 11 bases, and 7 bases stayed unmatched. Germline V gene sequence: CDR1 SGDLS, CDR2 YYNGEE. This CDR3 has 12 residues. Material: CD8+ T cells from peripheral blood mononuclear cells, obtained after pregnancy. The rearrangement links TRBV9 to TRBJ1-1; 8 nucleotides match TRBD1. This receptor was obtained from a female donor in good health, enrolled as a control in a pregnancy study. The CDR3 DNA sequence: TGTGCCAGCAGCCCCGGACAGGGATGGGCTTTCTTT. Protein: CASSPGQGWAFF.